Presented here are 19 T cell receptor beta chains from one specimen sequenced in a study of T cell repertoires in cytomegalovirus infection. TCRdb called the reads again in MiXCR, with one record for every CDR3 protein. The table records a few hundred thousand distinct CDR3 sequences, around a sixth of them present only once. The sequencing input was PBMCs. The receptor set was obtained from a human donor in good health (CMV status not recorded). Some clones in this sample may be carry-over from other donors' samples.

This clonotype has just one count. V and J are TRBV29-1 and TRBJ1-2, with D unresolved. Germline lookup yields CDR1 SQVTM and CDR2 ANQGSEA. This CDR3 region has 11 residues. The V and J ends lost 2 bases and 3 bases respectively, with 4 bases between them. The CDR3 region is CSVETDYGYTF. CDR3 DNA: TGCAGCGTTGAAACGGACTATGGCTACACCTTC. Based on the CDR3 plus reference TRBV29-1 and TRBJ1-2, the full variable domain is SAVISQKPSRDICQRGTSLTIQCQVDSQVTMMFWYRQQPGQSLTLIATANQGSEATYESGFVIDKFPISRPNLTFSTLTVSNMSPEDSSIYLCSVETDYGYTFGSGTRLTVV.

The chain is built from TRBV2 and TRBJ1-2, with D perhaps matching TRBD1 (6 bases). Between the trimmed V and J ends, which lost 6 bases and 1 base, there was a span of 12 bases. Germline loops: CDR1 SNHLY, CDR2 FYNNEI. CDR3 length: 14 amino acids. CDR3 in amino acids: CASRTGQYNYGYTF. CDR3 DNA: TGTGCCAGCAGGACAGGACAGTATAACTATGGCTACACCTTC.

The rearrangement uses TRBV28 and TRBJ1-3; D is undetermined. V lost 7 bases, J lost 0 bases, and 10 bases lay in between. The germline V gene encodes CDR1 MDHEN and CDR2 SYDVKM. The length of the CDR3 is 14 residues. The CDR3 DNA reads as TGTGCCAGCACGAAGGGAAACTCTGGAAACACCATATATTTT. This gives the protein CASTKGNSGNTIYF.

This clonotype was counted ten times or more. The genes are TRBV7-8 and TRBJ2-3; 10 bases are shared with TRBD2. The V and J ends lost 6 bases and 1 base, in that order; junction bases with no gene match: 10. This CDR3 region has 17 residues. Germline V gene data show CDR1 as SGHVS and CDR2 as FQNEAQ. The DNA for the CDR3 is TGTGCCAGCAGTCCTAACCCCGGGACTAGCGGCACAGATACGCAGTATTTT. Translated, it gives CASSPNPGTSGTDTQYF.

This clonotype occurred many times. This chain uses TRBV7-2 with TRBJ2-7; D is undetermined. Germline V gene sequence: CDR1 SGHTA, CDR2 FQGNSA. V lost 5 bases to trimming and J lost 3 bases, with 17 bases between them. There are 15 residues in the CDR3. The CDR3 reads CASSRLNNIIYEQYF. CDR3 DNA: TGTGCCAGCAGCCGCCTTAATAACATTATCTACGAGCAGTACTTC.

The table lists this clonotype with a few counts. CDR3 amino acids: CASSPGTWYNEQFF. In DNA, the CDR3 is TGTGCCAGCAGCCCAGGGACGTGGTACAATGAGCAGTTCTTC. The chain uses TRBV6-2 or TRBV6-3 and TRBJ2-1; D is possibly TRBD1 or TRBD2 (5 bases each). CDR1 and CDR2 from the germline V gene are MNHEY and SVGEGT. V dropped 6 bases and J dropped 4 bases, with 13 bases sitting between them. The CDR3 has 14 residues.

The chain couples TRBV6-6 to TRBJ2-3; D gene unclear. Germline CDR1 is MNHNY and CDR2 is SVGAGI (reference sequence). This CDR3 has 14 residues. The germline V and J ends were trimmed by 0 bases and 4 bases, with 8 bases remaining between them. CDR3 sequence reads: CASSYSPIADTQYF. In nucleotides, the CDR3 is TGTGCCAGCAGTTACTCCCCAATAGCAGATACGCAGTATTTT.

Only a few counts were recorded for this clonotype. The chain is built from TRBV20-1 and TRBJ2-7, with D perhaps matching TRBD1 or TRBD2 (5 bases each). The V gene lost 3 bases and the J gene lost 6 bases, with 12 bases spanning the gap. Germline CDR1 is DFQATT and CDR2 is SNEGSKA (reference sequence). The CDR3 is made up of 12 amino acids. The CDR3: CSASLGTGEQYF. The CDR3 DNA reads as TGCAGTGCTAGTCTGGGGACGGGCGAGCAGTACTTC.

This clonotype has just a few counts. The V gene is TRBV19, the J gene TRBJ1-3; possible D gene TRBD1, 6 bases. The V and J ends lost 10 bases and 3 bases respectively, with 22 bases between them. The CDR3 has 16 residues. Germline V gene data show CDR1 as LNHDA and CDR2 as SQIVND (reference sequence). The CDR3 reads CATTGHAQNLGNTIYF. The CDR3, as DNA: TGTGCCACCACGGGACATGCTCAAAATCTTGGAAACACCATATATTTT.

This clonotype appeared many times. The V and J genes are TRBV7-2 and TRBJ1-2; D perhaps matches TRBD1 (6 bases). Trimming shortened V by 4 bases and J by 4 bases, and 10 bases separated the two germline ends. The germline CDR1 and CDR2 sequences are SGHTA and FQGNSA. The CDR3 totals 13 residues. The CDR3 region has the DNA TGTGCCAGCAGCTCCGGACAGACCTATGGCTACACCTTC. Protein product: CASSSGQTYGYTF.

This rearrangement joins TRBV12-3 or TRBV12-4 to TRBJ2-7; D tentatively reads TRBD1 or TRBD2 (5 bases each). V was cut by 2 bases and J by 2 bases, with 10 bases left in between. The CDR3 contains 14 residues. CDR3 amino acids: CASSLFQGPYEQYF. CDR3 nucleotide sequence: TGTGCCAGCAGTTTATTCCAGGGACCCTACGAGCAGTACTTC.

The table lists this clonotype with a few counts. The chain uses TRBV4-1 and TRBJ2-7; a weak D match, TRBD1 (6 bases). There are 14 residues in the CDR3. Germline V gene data show CDR1 as MGHRA and CDR2 as YSYEKL. V lost 2 bases and J 2 bases, leaving 10 bases between the germline ends. CDR3 residues: CASSQTGTTYEQYF. Written as DNA, the CDR3 is TGCGCCAGCAGCCAAACAGGGACCACCTACGAGCAGTACTTC.

The rearrangement uses TRBV5-3 and TRBJ2-1; a weak D match, TRBD2 (6 bases). TRBV5-3 is an ORF, with its function uncertain. CDR3 length equals 16 residues. Trimming cost V 7 bases and J 2 bases, with 19 bases left between them. The CDR3 reads CARRPLAGPPYNEQFF. The CDR3, as DNA: TGTGCCAGACGGCCCCTTGCGGGACCTCCCTACAATGAGCAGTTCTTC.

A few counts support this clonotype. The chain recombines TRBV20-1 with TRBJ2-3, with TRBD2 matching over 8 bases. The V segment lost 3 bases and the J segment 4 bases; nucleotides outside the gene matches: 3. The CDR3 loop spans 13 amino acids. In germline, CDR1 is DFQATT, CDR2 SNEGSKA (reference sequence). The CDR3 is CSARLAGSDTQYF. The CDR3 bases are TGCAGTGCTAGGCTAGCGGGCTCAGATACGCAGTATTTT.

The gene calls are TRBV7-9 and TRBJ2-3; D not certain. The CDR3 contains 17 residues. V was clipped by 4 bases and J by 2 bases, with 19 bases between them. Germline CDR1 and CDR2: SEHNR and FQNEAQ (reference sequence). The CDR3 spells CASSSIPGISATDTQYF. DNA for the CDR3: TGTGCCAGCAGCTCAATCCCAGGAATTTCGGCCACAGATACGCAGTATTTT.

This clonotype was recorded at least ten times. The J gene is TRBJ1-4, the V gene TRBV28, with D possibly matching TRBD1 (5 bases). This CDR3 is built from 15 residues. Trimming left V 0 bases short and J 3 bases short, with 8 bases between. Germline CDR1 MDHEN, CDR2 SYDVKM. The CDR3 DNA sequence: TGTGCCAGCAGTTTATGGGGGCGAGCTAATGAAAAACTGTTTTTT. This sequence encodes CASSLWGRANEKLFF.

This clonotype was seen many times. The rearrangement links TRBV10-3 to TRBJ2-3; TRBD2 matches at 8 bases. Trimming removed 7 bases from V and 6 bases from J; junction bases left unmatched: 12. Germline CDR1 and CDR2: ENHRY and SYGVKD. CDR3 length: 15 amino acids. CDR3 protein: CAIKASGSARDTQYF. The CDR3 coding sequence is TGTGCCATCAAGGCTAGCGGGTCAGCGCGGGATACGCAGTATTTT.

This sequence joins TRBV27 and TRBJ2-7; possible D gene TRBD2, 6 bases. The CDR3 length is 12 residues. Germline lookup yields CDR1 MNHEY and CDR2 SMNVEV (reference sequence). Trimming took off 5 bases at V and 3 bases at J, with 8 bases between the two ends. CDR3 amino acids: CASSGRDYEQYF. CDR3 nucleotides: TGTGCCAGCAGTGGGCGGGACTACGAGCAGTACTTC.

The chain uses TRBV15 and TRBJ2-7, with 8 bases aligning to TRBD1. The CDR3 runs 13 residues. The germline gives CDR1 LNHNV, CDR2 YYDKDF (reference sequence). V lost 5 bases and J lost 6; bases outside the gene matches: 6. CDR3 amino acids: CATSRTGLSEQYF. Here the CDR3 DNA reads TGTGCCACCAGCCGGACAGGGCTTAGCGAGCAGTACTTC.